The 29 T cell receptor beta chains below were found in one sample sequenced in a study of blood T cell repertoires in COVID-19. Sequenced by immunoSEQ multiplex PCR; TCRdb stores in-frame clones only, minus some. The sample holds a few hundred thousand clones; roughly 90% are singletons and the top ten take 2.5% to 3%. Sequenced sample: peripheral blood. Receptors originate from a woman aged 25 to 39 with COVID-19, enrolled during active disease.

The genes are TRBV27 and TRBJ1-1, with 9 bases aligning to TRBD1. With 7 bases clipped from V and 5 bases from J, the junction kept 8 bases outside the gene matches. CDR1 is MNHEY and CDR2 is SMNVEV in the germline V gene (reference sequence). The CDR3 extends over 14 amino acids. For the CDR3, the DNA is TGTGCCAGCACTCTGACAGGGGGGTATACTGAAGCTTTCTTT. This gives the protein CASTLTGGYTEAFF.

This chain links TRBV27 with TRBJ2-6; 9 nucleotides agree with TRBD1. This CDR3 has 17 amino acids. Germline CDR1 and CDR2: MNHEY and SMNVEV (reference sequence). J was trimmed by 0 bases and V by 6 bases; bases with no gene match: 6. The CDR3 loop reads CASRPGQGLSGANVLTF. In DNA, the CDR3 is TGTGCCAGCAGGCCGGGACAGGGCCTCTCTGGGGCCAACGTCCTGACTTTC.

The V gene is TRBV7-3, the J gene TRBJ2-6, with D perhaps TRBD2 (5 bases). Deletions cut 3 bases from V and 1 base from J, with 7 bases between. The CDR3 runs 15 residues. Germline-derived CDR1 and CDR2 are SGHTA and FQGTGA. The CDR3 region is CASSFSGSGANVLTF. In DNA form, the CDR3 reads TGTGCCAGCAGCTTTTCGGGGTCTGGGGCCAACGTCCTGACTTTC. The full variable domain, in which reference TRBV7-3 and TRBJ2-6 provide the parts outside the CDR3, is GAGVSQTPSNKVTEKGKYVELRCDPISGHTALYWYRQSLGQGPEFLIYFQGTGAADDSGLPNDRFFAVRPEGSVSTLKIQRTERGDSAVYLCASSFSGSGANVLTFGAGSRLTVL.

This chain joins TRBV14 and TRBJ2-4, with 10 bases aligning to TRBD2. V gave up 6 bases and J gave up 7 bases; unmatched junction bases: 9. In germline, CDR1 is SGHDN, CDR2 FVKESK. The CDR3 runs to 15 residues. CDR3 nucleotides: TGTGCCAGCAGTCTATCTAGCGGGAGTGTCAACATTCAGTACTTC. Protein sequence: CASSLSSGSVNIQYF.

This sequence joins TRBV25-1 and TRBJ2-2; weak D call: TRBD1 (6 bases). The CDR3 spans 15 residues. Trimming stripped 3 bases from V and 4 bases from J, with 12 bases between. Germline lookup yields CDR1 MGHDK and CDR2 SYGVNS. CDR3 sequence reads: CASSDATGPTGELFF. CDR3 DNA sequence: TGTGCCAGCAGTGACGCGACAGGACCCACCGGGGAGCTGTTTTTT. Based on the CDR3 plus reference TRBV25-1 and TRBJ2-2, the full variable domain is EADIYQTPRYLVIGTGKKITLECSQTMGHDKMYWYQQDPGMELHLIHYSYGVNSTEKGDLSSESTVSRIRTEHFPLTLESARPSHTSQYLCASSDATGPTGELFFGEGSRLTVL.

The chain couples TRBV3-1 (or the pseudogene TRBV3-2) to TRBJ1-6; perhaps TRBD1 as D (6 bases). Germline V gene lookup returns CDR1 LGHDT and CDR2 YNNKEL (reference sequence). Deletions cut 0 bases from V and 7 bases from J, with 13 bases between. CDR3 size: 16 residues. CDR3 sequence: CASSQDFAGDNSPLHF. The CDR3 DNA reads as TGTGCCAGCAGCCAAGATTTCGCAGGGGACAATTCACCCCTCCACTTT.

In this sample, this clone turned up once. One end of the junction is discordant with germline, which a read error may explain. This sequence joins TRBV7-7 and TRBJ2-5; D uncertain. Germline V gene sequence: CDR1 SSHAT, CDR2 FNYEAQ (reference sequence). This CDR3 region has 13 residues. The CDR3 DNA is TGTGCCAGCAGCTTCCCAGGCCAAGGGACCCAGTACTTC. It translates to CASSFPGQGTQYF.

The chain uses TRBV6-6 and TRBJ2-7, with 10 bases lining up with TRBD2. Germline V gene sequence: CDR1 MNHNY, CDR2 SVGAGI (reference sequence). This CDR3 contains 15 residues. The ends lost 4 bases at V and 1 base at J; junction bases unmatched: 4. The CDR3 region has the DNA TGTGCCAGCAGTTGGACTAGCGGAGATTCCTACGAGCAGTACTTC. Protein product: CASSWTSGDSYEQYF.

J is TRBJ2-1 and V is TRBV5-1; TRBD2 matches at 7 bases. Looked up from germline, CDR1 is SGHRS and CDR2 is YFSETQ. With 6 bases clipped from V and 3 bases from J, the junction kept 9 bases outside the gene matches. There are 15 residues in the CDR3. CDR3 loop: CASKPAGEIYNEQFF. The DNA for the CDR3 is TGCGCCAGCAAACCGGCGGGAGAGATCTACAATGAGCAGTTCTTC. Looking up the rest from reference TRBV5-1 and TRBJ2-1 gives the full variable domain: KAGVTQTPRYLIKTRGQQVTLSCSPISGHRSVSWYQQTPGQGLQFLFEYFSETQRNKGNFPGRFSGRQFSNSRSEMNVSTLELGDSALYLCASKPAGEIYNEQFFGPGTRLTVL.

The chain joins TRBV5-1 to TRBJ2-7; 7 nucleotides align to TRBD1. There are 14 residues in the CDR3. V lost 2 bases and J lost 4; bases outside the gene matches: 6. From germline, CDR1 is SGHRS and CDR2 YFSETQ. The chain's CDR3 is CASSFGDSQYEQYF. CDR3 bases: TGCGCCAGCAGCTTTGGGGACAGCCAATACGAGCAGTACTTC.

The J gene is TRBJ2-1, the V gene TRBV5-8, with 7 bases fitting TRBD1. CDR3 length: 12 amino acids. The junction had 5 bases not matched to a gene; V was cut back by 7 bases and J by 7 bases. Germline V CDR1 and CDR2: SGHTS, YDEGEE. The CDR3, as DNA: TGTGCCAGCCTAACCAGGGGGAATGAGCAGTTCTTC. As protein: CASLTRGNEQFF.

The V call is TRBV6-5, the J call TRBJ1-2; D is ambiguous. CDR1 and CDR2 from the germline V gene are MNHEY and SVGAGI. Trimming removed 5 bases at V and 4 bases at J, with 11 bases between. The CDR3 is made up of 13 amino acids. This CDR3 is CASSPRLPYGYTF. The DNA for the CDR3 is TGTGCCAGCAGTCCACGGTTGCCCTATGGCTACACCTTC.

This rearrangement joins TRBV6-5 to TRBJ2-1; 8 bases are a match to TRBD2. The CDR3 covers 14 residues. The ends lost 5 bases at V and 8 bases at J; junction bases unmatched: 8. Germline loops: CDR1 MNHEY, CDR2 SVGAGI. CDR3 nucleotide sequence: TGTGCCAGCAGTACACCGGGACTAGGCTATGAGCAGTTCTTC. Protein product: CASSTPGLGYEQFF.

The CDR3 region has the DNA TGCGCCAGCAGCTTGGCTCCTTTTGGGGCCAACGTCCTGACTTTC. Amino acid sequence: CASSLAPFGANVLTF. The rearrangement links TRBV5-1 to TRBJ2-6; D unresolved. V was shortened by 0 bases and J by 3 bases, with 7 bases between the two germline ends. CDR3 length equals 15 residues. The germline V gene has CDR1 SGHRS and CDR2 YFSETQ.

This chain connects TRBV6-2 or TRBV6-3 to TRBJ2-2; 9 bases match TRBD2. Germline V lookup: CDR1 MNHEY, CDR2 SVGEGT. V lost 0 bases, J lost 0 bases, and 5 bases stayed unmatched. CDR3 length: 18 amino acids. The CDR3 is CASSYSTSGTTNTGELFF. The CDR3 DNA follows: TGTGCCAGCAGTTACTCGACTAGCGGCACGACGAACACCGGGGAGCTGTTTTTT.

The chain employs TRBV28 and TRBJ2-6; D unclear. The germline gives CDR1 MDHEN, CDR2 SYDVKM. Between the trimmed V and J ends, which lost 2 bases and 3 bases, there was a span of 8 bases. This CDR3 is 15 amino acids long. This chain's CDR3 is CASSLTQRGANVLTF. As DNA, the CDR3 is TGTGCCAGCAGTTTAACCCAGCGTGGGGCCAACGTCCTGACTTTC.

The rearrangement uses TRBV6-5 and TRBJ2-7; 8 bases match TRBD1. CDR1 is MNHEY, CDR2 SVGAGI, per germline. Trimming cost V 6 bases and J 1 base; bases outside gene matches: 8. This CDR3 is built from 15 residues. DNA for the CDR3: TGTGCCAGCAGGAACGCCGGGACAGGTTCCTACGAGCAGTACTTC. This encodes CASRNAGTGSYEQYF.

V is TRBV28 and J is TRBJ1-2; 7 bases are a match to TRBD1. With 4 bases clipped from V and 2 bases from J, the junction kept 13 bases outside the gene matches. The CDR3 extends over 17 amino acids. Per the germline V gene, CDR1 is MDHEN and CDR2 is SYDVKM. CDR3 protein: CASSSLGEGAANYGYTF. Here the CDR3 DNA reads TGTGCCAGCAGTTCCCTCGGTGAGGGGGCAGCAAACTATGGCTACACCTTC.

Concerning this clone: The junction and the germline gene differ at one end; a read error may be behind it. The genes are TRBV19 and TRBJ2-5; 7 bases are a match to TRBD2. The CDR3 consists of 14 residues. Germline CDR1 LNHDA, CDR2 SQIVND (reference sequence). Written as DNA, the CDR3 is TGTGCCAGTAATCCCACTTGGGGAGGGGAGACCCAGCACTTC. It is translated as CASNPTWGGETQHF.

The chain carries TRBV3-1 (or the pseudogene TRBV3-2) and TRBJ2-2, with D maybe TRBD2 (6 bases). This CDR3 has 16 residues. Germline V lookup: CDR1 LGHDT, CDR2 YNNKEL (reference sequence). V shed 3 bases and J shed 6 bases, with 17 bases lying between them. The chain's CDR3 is CASSQVPGLYAGELFF. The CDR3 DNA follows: TGTGCCAGCAGCCAGGTTCCGGGACTGTACGCCGGGGAGCTGTTTTTT.

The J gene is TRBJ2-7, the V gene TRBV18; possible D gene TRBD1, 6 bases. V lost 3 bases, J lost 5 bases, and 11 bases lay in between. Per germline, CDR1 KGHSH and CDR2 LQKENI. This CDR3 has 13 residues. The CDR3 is CASSPLQGNEQYF. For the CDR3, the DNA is TGTGCCAGCTCACCTCTACAGGGTAACGAGCAGTACTTC.

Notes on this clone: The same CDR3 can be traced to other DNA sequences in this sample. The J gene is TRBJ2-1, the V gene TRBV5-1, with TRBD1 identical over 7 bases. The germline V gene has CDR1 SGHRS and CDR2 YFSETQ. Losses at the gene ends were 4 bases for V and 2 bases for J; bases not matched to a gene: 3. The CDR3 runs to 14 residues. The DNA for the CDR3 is TGCGCCAGCAGCCCAGGGGGAACCTACAATGAGCAGTTCTTC. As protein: CASSPGGTYNEQFF.

This chain's CDR3 is CAISSGQGFSYGYTF. The CDR3 region has the DNA TGTGCCATCAGTTCGGGACAGGGATTTTCCTATGGCTACACCTTC. The rearrangement links TRBV10-3 to TRBJ1-2, with 9 bases that match TRBD1. CDR3 length: 15 amino acids. V dropped 5 bases and J dropped 4; count of bases not matched to a gene: 8. Germline V CDR1 and CDR2: ENHRY, SYGVKD.

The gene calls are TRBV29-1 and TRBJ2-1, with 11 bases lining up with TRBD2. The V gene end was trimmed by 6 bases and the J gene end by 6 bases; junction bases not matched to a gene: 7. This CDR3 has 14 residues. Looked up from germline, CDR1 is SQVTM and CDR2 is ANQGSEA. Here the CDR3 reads CSVGTSGASNEQFF. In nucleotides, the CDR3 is TGCAGCGTGGGGACTAGCGGCGCCTCCAATGAGCAGTTCTTC.

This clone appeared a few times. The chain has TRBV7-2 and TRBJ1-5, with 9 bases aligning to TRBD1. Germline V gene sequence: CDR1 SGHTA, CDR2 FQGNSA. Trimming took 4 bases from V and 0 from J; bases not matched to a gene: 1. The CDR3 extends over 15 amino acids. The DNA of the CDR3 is TGTGCCAGCAGCTCGGGACAGGGTAGCAATCAGCCCCAGCATTTT. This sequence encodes CASSSGQGSNQPQHF. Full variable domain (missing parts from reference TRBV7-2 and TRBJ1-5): GAGVSQSPSNKVTEKGKDVELRCDPISGHTALYWYRQSLGQGLEFLIYFQGNSAPDKSGLPSDRFSAERTGGSVSTLTIQRTQQEDSAVYLCASSSGQGSNQPQHFGDGTRLSIL.

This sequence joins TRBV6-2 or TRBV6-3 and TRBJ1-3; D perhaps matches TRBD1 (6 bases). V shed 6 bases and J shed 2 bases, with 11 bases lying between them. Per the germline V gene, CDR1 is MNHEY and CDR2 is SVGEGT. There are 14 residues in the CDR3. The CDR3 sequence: CASSRRDTGNTIYF. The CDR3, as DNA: TGTGCCAGCAGCCGCAGGGACACTGGAAACACCATATATTTT.

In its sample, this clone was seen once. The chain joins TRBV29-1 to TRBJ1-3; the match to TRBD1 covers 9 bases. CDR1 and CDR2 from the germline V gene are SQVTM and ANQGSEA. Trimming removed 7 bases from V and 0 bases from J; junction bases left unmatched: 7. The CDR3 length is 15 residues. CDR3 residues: CSAAGTGYSGNTIYF. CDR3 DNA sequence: TGCAGCGCTGCCGGGACAGGGTACTCTGGAAACACCATATATTTT.

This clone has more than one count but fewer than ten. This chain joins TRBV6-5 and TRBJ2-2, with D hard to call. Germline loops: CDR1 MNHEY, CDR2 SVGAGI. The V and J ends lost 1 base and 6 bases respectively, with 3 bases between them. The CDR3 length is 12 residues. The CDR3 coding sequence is TGTGCCAGCAGTTACTTCTCCGGGGAGCTGTTTTTT. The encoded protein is CASSYFSGELFF.

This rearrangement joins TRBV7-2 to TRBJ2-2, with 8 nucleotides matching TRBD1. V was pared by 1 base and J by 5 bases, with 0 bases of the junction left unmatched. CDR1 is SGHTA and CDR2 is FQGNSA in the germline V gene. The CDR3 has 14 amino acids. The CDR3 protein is CASSLGQGTGELFF. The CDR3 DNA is TGTGCCAGCAGCTTAGGACAGGGGACCGGGGAGCTGTTTTTT. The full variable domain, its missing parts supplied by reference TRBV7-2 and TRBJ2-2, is GAGVSQSPSNKVTEKGKDVELRCDPISGHTALYWYRQSLGQGLEFLIYFQGNSAPDKSGLPSDRFSAERTGGSVSTLTIQRTQQEDSAVYLCASSLGQGTGELFFGEGSRLTVL.